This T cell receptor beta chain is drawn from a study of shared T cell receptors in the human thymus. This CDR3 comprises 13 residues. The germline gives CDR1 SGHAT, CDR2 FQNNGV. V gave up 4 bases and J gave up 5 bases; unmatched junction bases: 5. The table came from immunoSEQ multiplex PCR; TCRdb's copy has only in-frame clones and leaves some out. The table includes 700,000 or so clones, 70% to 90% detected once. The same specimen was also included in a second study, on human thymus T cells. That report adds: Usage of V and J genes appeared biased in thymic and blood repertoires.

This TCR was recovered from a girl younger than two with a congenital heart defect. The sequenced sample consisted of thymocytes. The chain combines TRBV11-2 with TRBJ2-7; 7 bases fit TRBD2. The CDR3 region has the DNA TGTGCCAGCAGCTGGGGGGGTTCCCACGAGCAGTACTTC. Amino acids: CASSWGGSHEQYF. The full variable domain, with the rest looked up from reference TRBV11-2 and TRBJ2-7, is EAGVAQSPRYKIIEKRQSVAFWCNPISGHATLYWYQQILGQGPKLLIQFQNNGVVDDSQLPKDRFSAERLKGVDSTLKIQPAKLEDSAVYLCASSWGGSHEQYFGPGTRLTVT.